This record concerns one TCR beta chain sequence. These data are taken from a study of shared clonotypes between healthy human individuals. The method was immunoSEQ multiplex PCR; TCRdb's version includes in-frame clones alone and lacks a portion of them. This table holds over 1.5 million clones, 98% found once. Trimming stripped 5 bases from V and 5 bases from J, with 15 bases between. Germline V gene lookup returns CDR1 MNHEY and CDR2 SMNVEV (reference sequence). This CDR3 spans 14 amino acids. The receptor was derived from a young man in good health. This chain uses TRBV27 with TRBJ1-1; D might be TRBD1 (6 bases). Sequenced input: naive CD4+ T cells sorted from blood. Subset specified: CD45RA+ positively selected. The CDR3 nucleotides read TGTGCCAGCAGTAAAATAATGGGGGCGACTGAAGCTTTCTTT. This translates into CASSKIMGATEAFF.